The rows below give T cell receptor beta chains drawn from one sample of a study of blood T cell repertoires in COVID-19. Clones were sequenced by immunoSEQ multiplex PCR, and TCRdb holds only the in-frame ones, with some missing. The sample shows around 63,000 clones, roughly 90% of them seen only once. Sequenced input: peripheral blood. These TCRs come from a woman of 80 years or more with acute or convalescent COVID-19. The CDR3 runs from the conserved cysteine through the conserved F or W. D genes are given only for firm matches. The size entry is marked missing in some rows and otherwise reads once, few, many or a size class.

d_call: -; clone_size: -; v_call: TRBV28; j_call: TRBJ1-2; cdr3_nt: TGTGCCAGCTCCCTAGGGGCAGGAGAAGCCCGGAACTATGGCTACACCTTC; cdr3_aa: CASSLGAGEARNYGYTF
d_call: TRBD2; clone_size: -; v_call: TRBV5-1; j_call: TRBJ2-2; cdr3_nt: TGCGCCAGCAGCGAATGGGCGCTAGCGGGGGTGTTCCTCCGGGAGCTGTTTTTT; cdr3_aa: CASSEWALAGVFLRELFF
d_call: TRBD2; clone_size: -; v_call: TRBV5-5; j_call: TRBJ2-5; cdr3_nt: TGTGCCAGCAGCGATAATACTAGCGGGAGGGAGACCCAGTACTTC; cdr3_aa: CASSDNTSGRETQYF
d_call: -; clone_size: -; v_call: TRBV7-9; j_call: TRBJ1-2; cdr3_nt: TGTGCCAGCAGACGCGATACAGGGTCCTATGGCTACACCTTC; cdr3_aa: CASRRDTGSYGYTF
d_call: -; clone_size: -; v_call: TRBV6-6; j_call: TRBJ2-3; cdr3_nt: TGTGCCAGCAGTCGCGGCACCCCGGGGTTTAGCACAGATACGCAGTATTTT; cdr3_aa: CASSRGTPGFSTDTQYF
d_call: TRBD2; clone_size: -; v_call: TRBV9; j_call: TRBJ2-5; cdr3_nt: TGTGCCAGCAGCACCGGGACTAGCGGGGGGGCTAAGACCCAGTACTTC; cdr3_aa: CASSTGTSGGAKTQYF
d_call: -; clone_size: -; v_call: TRBV3-1/TRBV3-2; j_call: TRBJ1-1; cdr3_nt: TGTGCCAGCAGCCCCCCCGGGGGGTTGGCTTTCTTT; cdr3_aa: CASSPPGGLAFF
d_call: -; clone_size: -; v_call: TRBV19; j_call: TRBJ2-3; cdr3_nt: TGTGCCAGTAGTATAGGGCGGAATACGCAGTATTTT; cdr3_aa: CASSIGRNTQYF
d_call: -; clone_size: once; v_call: TRBV19; j_call: TRBJ1-3; cdr3_nt: TGTGCCAGTAGTATATCGTCCGGTTTCTCTGGAAACACCATATATTTT; cdr3_aa: CASSISSGFSGNTIYF
d_call: -; clone_size: -; v_call: TRBV6-6; j_call: TRBJ1-5; cdr3_nt: TGTGCCAGCAGTTATCAGAATCAGCCCCAGCATTTT; cdr3_aa: CASSYQNQPQHF
d_call: TRBD1; clone_size: -; v_call: TRBV5-1; j_call: TRBJ2-5; cdr3_nt: TGCGCCAGCAGCACCCCCCCTCCGGGACAGGGTCCCTCGGAGACCCAGTACTTC; cdr3_aa: CASSTPPPGQGPSETQYF
d_call: -; clone_size: -; v_call: TRBV10-3; j_call: TRBJ2-2; cdr3_nt: TGTGCCATGGGAACAACAGGGAACGCGGACACCGGGGAGCTGTTTTTT; cdr3_aa: CAMGTTGNADTGELFF
d_call: -; clone_size: -; v_call: TRBV15; j_call: TRBJ1-2; cdr3_nt: TGTGCCACCAGCAGACTCTCCGGAGGGCCCTATGGCTACACCTTC; cdr3_aa: CATSRLSGGPYGYTF
d_call: TRBD1; clone_size: -; v_call: TRBV6-1; j_call: TRBJ1-2; cdr3_nt: TGTGCCAGCAGTGAAGCTTTCGACAGGGGAAGCGGCTACACCTTC; cdr3_aa: CASSEAFDRGSGYTF
d_call: TRBD2; clone_size: -; v_call: TRBV28; j_call: TRBJ2-3; cdr3_nt: TGTGCCAGCACCACCCAACTAGCGGGCGGCACAGATACGCAGTATTTT; cdr3_aa: CASTTQLAGGTDTQYF
d_call: TRBD1; clone_size: -; v_call: TRBV4-3; j_call: TRBJ1-2; cdr3_nt: TGCGCCAGCAGCCAAGATACGGCAGGGGGCGCGGACTATGGCTACACCTTC; cdr3_aa: CASSQDTAGGADYGYTF
d_call: TRBD1; clone_size: -; v_call: TRBV5-1; j_call: TRBJ2-7; cdr3_nt: TGCGCCAGCAGCCTCGGACAGGGGAGGTATTACGAGCAGTACTTC; cdr3_aa: CASSLGQGRYYEQYF
d_call: -; clone_size: once; v_call: TRBV9; j_call: TRBJ2-3; cdr3_nt: TGTGCCAGCAGCCCCTCTTTGGTAGGGGTAACCACAGATACGCAGTATTTT; cdr3_aa: CASSPSLVGVTTDTQYF
d_call: -; clone_size: -; v_call: TRBV5-8; j_call: TRBJ2-2; cdr3_nt: TGTGCCAGCAGCTTGGTCAGGGGCACCGGGGAGCTGTTTTTT; cdr3_aa: CASSLVRGTGELFF
d_call: -; clone_size: few; v_call: TRBV19; j_call: TRBJ2-2; cdr3_nt: TGTGCCAGTAGTATATCGGGGGACACCGGGGAGCTGTTTTTT; cdr3_aa: CASSISGDTGELFF
d_call: -; clone_size: -; v_call: TRBV5-1; j_call: TRBJ1-4; cdr3_nt: TGCGCCAGCAGCAGTTTAGATAATGAAAAACTGTTTTTT; cdr3_aa: CASSSLDNEKLFF
d_call: -; clone_size: -; v_call: TRBV7-3; j_call: TRBJ1-4; cdr3_nt: TGTGCCAGCAGCTTAAAGGAGGGGCCGGGCCACCCTAATGAAAAACTGTTTTTT; cdr3_aa: CASSLKEGPGHPNEKLFF
d_call: -; clone_size: -; v_call: TRBV7-3; j_call: TRBJ2-3; cdr3_nt: TGTGCCAGCAGCTTAACGGGGGGGCCCACAGATACGCAGTATTTT; cdr3_aa: CASSLTGGPTDTQYF
d_call: -; clone_size: -; v_call: TRBV5-1; j_call: TRBJ1-1; cdr3_nt: TGCGCCAGCAGCGTTGGGGGCTCAGAAGCTTTCTTT; cdr3_aa: CASSVGGSEAFF
d_call: TRBD1; clone_size: few; v_call: TRBV5-1; j_call: TRBJ1-1; cdr3_nt: TGCGCCAGCAGCGCTGGACAGGGTGGTGAAGCTTTCTTT; cdr3_aa: CASSAGQGGEAFF
d_call: -; clone_size: -; v_call: TRBV7-2; j_call: TRBJ1-4; cdr3_nt: TGTGCCACCGCGGCGCCAGGGACTAGAGGAAAACTGTTTTTT; cdr3_aa: CATAAPGTRGKLFF